This T cell receptor (beta chain) derives from a study of cytomegalovirus exposure and HLA in healthy donors. Deletions cut 1 base from V and 2 bases from J, with 9 bases between. There are 15 residues in the CDR3. The germline gives CDR1 SGHNT, CDR2 YYREEE (reference sequence). To note about this clone: Its target is unknown.

General study results and limits: Accurate predictions that matched the HLA-A and HLA-B alleles of most subjects were reportedly made from TCR beta sequences. In a later analysis, at a false discovery rate of 0.05, about 17,000 TCR beta sequences matched HLA alleles. Some TCR beta chains (more than 150 of them) were listed as cytomegalovirus-associated. The CMV antigen specificity of a few CMV-associated chains was confirmed through in vitro analysis.

The PCR employed 60 Vbeta primers together with 13 Jbeta primers. Measured with immunoSEQ multiplex PCR; TCRdb has only the in-frame clones, and not every one. The sample holds 200,000 or so clones, about 83% seen once. The chain carries TRBV5-4 and TRBJ2-2, with D perhaps TRBD1 (5 bases). The sample comprised PBMCs. This receptor was obtained from a woman aged 25 to 45 in good health and CMV-seropositive. The CDR3 nucleotides read TGTGCCAGCAGCTTGAATGGACACAACACCGGGGAGCTGTTTTTT. Translation gives CASSLNGHNTGELFF.